This is a list of T cell receptor beta chains from one sample in a study of cytomegalovirus exposure and HLA in healthy donors. Some clones are missing from TCRdb's copy, which holds only in-frame ones; the method was immunoSEQ multiplex PCR. The sample holds 120,000 or so clones, roughly nine tenths seen once. Specimen: PBMCs. The receptors stem from a woman younger than 30 in good health and CMV-seronegative. CDR3s include the opening cysteine and the closing phenylalanine or tryptophan.

TRBJ1-3 TRBV5-1 CASRDRAAGNTIYF
TRBJ2-2 TRBV6-5 CASSYTSGRGTGELFF
TRBJ2-3 TRBV6-6 CASFPGTDTQYF
TRBJ1-2 TRBV4-3 CASSQDMGQRSNYGYTF
TRBJ1-6 TRBV9 CASSVSPGQSYNSPLHF
TRBJ1-2 TRBV6-5 CASSLYRAGGYTF
TRBJ2-1 TRBV19 CASSIVGPGVSVNEQFF
TRBJ2-1 TRBV6-5 CASNHGTDGQFF
TRBJ2-5 TRBV28 CASSSTRGKYF
TRBJ2-5 TRBV4-3 CASSQRVPGERETQYF